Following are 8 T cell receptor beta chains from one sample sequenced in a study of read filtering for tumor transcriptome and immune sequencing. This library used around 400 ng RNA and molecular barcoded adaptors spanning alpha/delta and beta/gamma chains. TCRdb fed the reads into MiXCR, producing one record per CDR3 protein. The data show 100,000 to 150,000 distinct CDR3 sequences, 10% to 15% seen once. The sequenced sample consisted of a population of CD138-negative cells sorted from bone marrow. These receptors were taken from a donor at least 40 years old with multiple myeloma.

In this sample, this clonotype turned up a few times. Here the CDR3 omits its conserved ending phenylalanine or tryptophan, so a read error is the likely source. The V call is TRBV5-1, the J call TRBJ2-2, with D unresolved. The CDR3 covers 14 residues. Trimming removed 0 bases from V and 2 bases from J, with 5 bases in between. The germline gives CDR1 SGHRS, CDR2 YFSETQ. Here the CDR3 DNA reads TGCGCCAGCAGCTTGGCGGACAACACCGGGGAGCTGTTTATT. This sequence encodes CASSLADNTGELFI.

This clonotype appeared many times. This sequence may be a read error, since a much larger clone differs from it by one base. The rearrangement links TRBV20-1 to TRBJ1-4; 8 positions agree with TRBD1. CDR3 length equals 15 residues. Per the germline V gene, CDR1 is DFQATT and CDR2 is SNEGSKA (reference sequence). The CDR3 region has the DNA TGCAGTGCTAACGGACAGGGAGCAACTAATGAAAAACGGTTTTTT. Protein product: CSANGQGATNEKRFF.

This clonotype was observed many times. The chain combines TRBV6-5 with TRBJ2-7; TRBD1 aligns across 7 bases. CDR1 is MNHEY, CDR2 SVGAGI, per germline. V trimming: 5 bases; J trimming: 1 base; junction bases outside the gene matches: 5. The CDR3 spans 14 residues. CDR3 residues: CASSTGTESYEQYF. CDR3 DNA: TGTGCCAGCAGTACCGGGACAGAGTCCTACGAGCAGTACTTC.

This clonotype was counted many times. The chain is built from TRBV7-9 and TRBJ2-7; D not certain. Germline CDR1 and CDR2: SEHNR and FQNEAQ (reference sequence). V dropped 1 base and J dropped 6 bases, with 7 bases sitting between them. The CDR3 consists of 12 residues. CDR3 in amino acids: CASSLGSLEQYF. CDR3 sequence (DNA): TGTGCCAGCAGCTTAGGGTCTCTCGAGCAGTACTTC.

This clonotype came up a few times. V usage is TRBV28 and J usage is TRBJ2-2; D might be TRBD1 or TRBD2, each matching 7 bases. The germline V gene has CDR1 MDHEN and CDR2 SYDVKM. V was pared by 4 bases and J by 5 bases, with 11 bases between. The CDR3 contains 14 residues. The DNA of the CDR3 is TGTGCCAGCAGTTCAGGGGGGGGTACCGGGGAGCTGTTTTTT. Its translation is CASSSGGGTGELFF.

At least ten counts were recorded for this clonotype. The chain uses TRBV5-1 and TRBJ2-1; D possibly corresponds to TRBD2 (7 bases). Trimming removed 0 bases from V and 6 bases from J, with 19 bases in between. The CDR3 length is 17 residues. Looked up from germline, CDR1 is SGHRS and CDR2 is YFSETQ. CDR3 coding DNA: TGCGCCAGCAGCTTGGGACGCGGCGGGGGCGTAGGCAATGAGCAGTTCTTC. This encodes CASSLGRGGGVGNEQFF.

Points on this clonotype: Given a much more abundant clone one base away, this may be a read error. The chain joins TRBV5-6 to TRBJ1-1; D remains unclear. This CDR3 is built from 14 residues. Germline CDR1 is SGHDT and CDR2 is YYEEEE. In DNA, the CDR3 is TGCGCCAGCAGCCCGCTGGAGGAACGGGTTGAAGCTTTCTTT. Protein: CASSPLEERVEAFF. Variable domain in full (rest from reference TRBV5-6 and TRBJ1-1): DAGVTQSPTHLIKTRGQQVTLRCSPKSGHDTVSWYQQALGQGPQFIFQYYEEEERQRGNFPDRFSGHQFPNYSSELNVNALLLGDSALYLCASSPLEERVEAFFGQGTRLTVV.

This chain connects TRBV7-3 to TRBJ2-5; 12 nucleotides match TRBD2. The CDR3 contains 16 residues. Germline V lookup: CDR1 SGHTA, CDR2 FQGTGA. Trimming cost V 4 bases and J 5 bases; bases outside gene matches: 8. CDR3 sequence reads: CASSSQGLAGLETQYF. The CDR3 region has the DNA TGTGCCAGCAGCTCCCAAGGACTAGCGGGGTTGGAGACCCAGTACTTC.